The 25 T cell receptor beta chains in this list originate from one sample, sequenced in a study of PD-1 and CTLA-4 blockade in melanoma. Data came from immunoSEQ multiplex PCR; TCRdb stores just in-frame clones and leaves some out. The data hold 20,000 or so clones, with around 88% observed a single time. This sample comprised CD8+ T cells from peripheral blood, obtained before anti-PD-1 treatment. The receptors derive from a human donor with melanoma.

This clone is a singleton in its sample. The chain carries TRBV7-6 and TRBJ1-6; no definite D call. CDR1 is SGHVS, CDR2 FNYEAQ, per germline. Trimming took 4 bases from V and 10 from J, leaving 26 bases between them. The CDR3 has 18 amino acids. CDR3 DNA: TGTGCCAGCAGCTCCCTTACCGGACCCAAAGGGATTGGATCACCCCTCCACTTT. It translates to CASSSLTGPKGIGSPLHF.

V usage is TRBV28 and J usage is TRBJ1-4, with D perhaps TRBD1 (6 bases). This CDR3 contains 20 residues. Germline loops: CDR1 MDHEN, CDR2 SYDVKM. Trimming took off 4 bases at V and 0 bases at J, with 24 bases between the two ends. The CDR3 DNA reads as TGTGCCAGCAGTTCAGGGACAAACTTAGGGAATTTCGCAACTAATGAAAAACTGTTTTTT. It encodes CASSSGTNLGNFATNEKLFF.

The chain recombines TRBV19 with TRBJ1-1, with 9 bases aligning to TRBD1. Germline V gives CDR1 LNHDA, CDR2 SQIVND (reference sequence). The CDR3 length is 18 residues. After removal of 5 bases from V and 5 bases from J, the junction contained 18 bases not matched to a gene. CDR3 sequence (DNA): TGTGCCAGTAGTGGACTAGTACCGGGACAGGGAAAAGGGACTGAAGCTTTCTTT. Translation gives CASSGLVPGQGKGTEAFF.

The chain links TRBV6-4 to TRBJ2-1, with D perhaps matching TRBD1 or TRBD2 (5 bases each). There are 13 residues in the CDR3. V gave up 3 bases and J gave up 11 bases, with 14 bases separating them. CDR1 is MRHNA, CDR2 SNTAGT, per germline. The CDR3 protein is CASSEGLAIQQFF. The CDR3 DNA reads as TGTGCCAGCAGTGAGGGGCTAGCTATACAGCAGTTCTTC.

The rearrangement uses TRBV10-3 and TRBJ1-5, with D possibly being TRBD1 (6 bases). V gave up 5 bases and J gave up 6 bases, with 14 bases separating them. The germline V gene has CDR1 ENHRY and CDR2 SYGVKD. The CDR3 extends over 14 amino acids. In nucleotides, the CDR3 is TGTGCCATCAGTCAGGAACAGGGCGGTCAGCCCCAGCATTTT. Protein: CAISQEQGGQPQHF.

The J gene is TRBJ2-1, the V gene TRBV3-1 (or the pseudogene TRBV3-2); 7 bases fit TRBD1. This CDR3 contains 16 residues. Germline V gene sequence: CDR1 LGHDT, CDR2 YNNKEL (reference sequence). Trimming took 4 bases from V and 2 from J; bases not matched to a gene: 8. The CDR3 DNA follows: TGTGCCAGCAGCCTCCTTAGACAGGGTCCCTACAATGAGCAGTTCTTC. Its translation is CASSLLRQGPYNEQFF.

This clone has just a few counts. CDR3 protein: CASSSLERGLGEQYF. The DNA of the CDR3 is TGTGCCAGCAGCTCCCTGGAGCGGGGGTTGGGGGAGCAGTACTTC. The chain has TRBV13 and TRBJ2-7; 8 nucleotides match TRBD2. Trimming took 4 bases from V and 7 from J; bases not matched to a gene: 12. CDR1 and CDR2 from the germline V gene are PRHDT and FYEKMQ (reference sequence). There are 15 residues in the CDR3.

V gene TRBV7-6 combines with J gene TRBJ1-2; D not certain. The germline V gene has CDR1 SGHVS and CDR2 FNYEAQ. This CDR3 has 13 amino acids. V was shortened by 5 bases and J by 3 bases, with 10 bases between the two germline ends. CDR3 in amino acids: CASSPPGDYGYTF. The CDR3 bases are TGTGCCAGCAGCCCCCCGGGTGACTATGGCTACACCTTC. The full variable domain, with the rest looked up from reference TRBV7-6 and TRBJ1-2, is GAGVSQSPRYKVTKRGQDVALRCDPISGHVSLYWYRQALGQGPEFLTYFNYEAQQDKSGLPNDRFSAERPEGSISTLTIQRTEQRDSAMYRCASSPPGDYGYTFGSGTRLTVV.

V is TRBV28 and J is TRBJ2-3, with D perhaps matching TRBD1 (5 bases). Trimming left V 7 bases short and J 0 bases short, with 11 bases between. Germline loops: CDR1 MDHEN, CDR2 SYDVKM. The CDR3 totals 14 residues. As DNA, the CDR3 is TGTGCCAGCACTAGGGGCGGAAGCACAGATACGCAGTATTTT. The encoded protein is CASTRGGSTDTQYF.

This clone came up once. The chain carries TRBV5-6 and TRBJ2-7; D possibly corresponds to TRBD2 (5 bases). CDR1 is SGHDT and CDR2 is YYEEEE in the germline V gene. Between the trimmed V and J ends, which lost 3 bases and 3 bases, there was a span of 13 bases. This CDR3 spans 14 amino acids. The CDR3 DNA follows: TGTGCCAGCAGCTCAACCACTAGATACTACGAGCAGTACTTC. Translation gives CASSSTTRYYEQYF.

This chain connects TRBV5-1 to TRBJ1-1; D gene uncertain. The germline V gene encodes CDR1 SGHRS and CDR2 YFSETQ. The CDR3 length is 15 residues. The ends were cut back, 4 bases at V and 6 bases at J, with 19 bases in the middle. CDR3 sequence (DNA): TGCGCCAGCAGCCCTCCCGAGGCTGGGGTCCCTGAAGCTTTCTTT. Translated, it gives CASSPPEAGVPEAFF. The complete variable domain, with remaining parts taken from reference TRBV5-1 and TRBJ1-1, reads KAGVTQTPRYLIKTRGQQVTLSCSPISGHRSVSWYQQTPGQGLQFLFEYFSETQRNKGNFPGRFSGRQFSNSRSEMNVSTLELGDSALYLCASSPPEAGVPEAFFGQGTRLTVV.

The chain is built from TRBV28 and TRBJ2-7; no clear D. CDR1 MDHEN and CDR2 SYDVKM come from the germline V gene. The V and J ends lost 2 bases and 2 bases respectively, with 7 bases between them. This CDR3 has 13 amino acids. CDR3 residues: CASSLDGAYEQYF. The CDR3 region has the DNA TGTGCCAGCAGTTTAGACGGTGCCTACGAGCAGTACTTC.

This clone is medium-sized within its sample. This chain joins TRBV6-5 and TRBJ1-1, with D perhaps matching TRBD1 (5 bases). With 7 bases removed from V and 0 bases from J, the gap between germline ends came to 15 bases. The CDR3 length is 15 residues. Germline V gene sequence: CDR1 MNHEY, CDR2 SVGAGI. CDR3 sequence: CASKGWGSMNTEAFF. As DNA, the CDR3 is TGTGCCAGCAAAGGTTGGGGGAGTATGAACACTGAAGCTTTCTTT.

This sequence joins TRBV5-5 and TRBJ2-5; D gene uncertain. Germline V CDR1 and CDR2: SGHKS, YYEKEE (reference sequence). V lost 1 base and J 3 bases, leaving 10 bases between the germline ends. This CDR3 contains 14 residues. This CDR3 is CASSLWAGEETQYF. CDR3 DNA sequence: TGTGCCAGCAGCTTGTGGGCAGGAGAAGAGACCCAGTACTTC.

This sequence joins TRBV4-1 and TRBJ1-1; D is possibly TRBD1 (5 bases). Germline V gene data show CDR1 as MGHRA and CDR2 as YSYEKL. The CDR3 has 12 amino acids. V was pared by 8 bases and J by 5 bases, with 12 bases between. In nucleotides, the CDR3 is TGCGCCAGCGGGGACGGTGGGACTGAAGCTTTCTTT. Translating gives CASGDGGTEAFF.

This chain links TRBV5-8 with TRBJ2-7; possibly TRBD2 for D (6 bases). This CDR3 spans 14 amino acids. The V end was cut by 0 bases, the J end by 3 bases, with 10 bases between. Germline V CDR1 and CDR2: SGHTS, YDEGEE. The CDR3 sequence is CASSLGDSHYEQYF. CDR3 coding DNA: TGTGCCAGCAGCTTGGGGGACTCCCACTACGAGCAGTACTTC.

This clone showed up just a few times. This rearrangement joins TRBV28 to TRBJ1-1; 8 bases fit TRBD1. CDR1 and CDR2 (germline): MDHEN, SYDVKM. This CDR3 comprises 14 residues. V shed 6 bases, J shed 1 base, and the junction held 4 bases outside the gene matches. Here the CDR3 reads CASSGTGGNTEAFF. In DNA form, the CDR3 reads TGTGCCAGCAGCGGAACAGGGGGGAACACTGAAGCTTTCTTT.

DNA for the CDR3: TGTGCCATCAGTGAGTCTAGCGGGGGGAGCTCCTACAATGAGCAGTTCTTC. Translation: CAISESSGGSSYNEQFF. The V call is TRBV10-3, the J call TRBJ2-1; 10 bases line up with TRBD2. Unmatched junction bases numbered 2, after V lost 0 bases and J lost 0 bases. Per the germline V gene, CDR1 is ENHRY and CDR2 is SYGVKD. This CDR3 is 17 amino acids long.

This clone is labeled as medium-sized. The chain has TRBV5-1 and TRBJ1-1; 7 bases map to TRBD1. This CDR3 is 14 amino acids long. V lost 7 bases and J lost 0; bases outside the gene matches: 6. Germline V gene lookup returns CDR1 SGHRS and CDR2 YFSETQ. CDR3 sequence (DNA): TGCGCCAGCCACCCAGGGGGAATGAACACTGAAGCTTTCTTT. Translating it yields CASHPGGMNTEAFF.

The chain employs TRBV5-4 and TRBJ2-7; D is possibly TRBD2 (5 bases). Germline V gene sequence: CDR1 SGHNT, CDR2 YYREEE (reference sequence). V lost 9 bases and J 2 bases, leaving 18 bases between the germline ends. CDR3 size: 14 residues. CDR3 amino acids: CAMTLWGATYEQYF. Written as DNA, the CDR3 is TGTGCCATGACACTTTGGGGAGCAACCTACGAGCAGTACTTC.

The chain links TRBV10-3 to TRBJ1-2, with TRBD1 matching over 8 bases. The CDR3 consists of 16 residues. With V trimmed by 3 bases and J by 8 bases, 14 bases remained unmatched. Germline CDR1 ENHRY, CDR2 SYGVKD. Written as DNA, the CDR3 is TGTGCCATCAGTGACGAGCAGGGGGCGACCTCGTCCGGCTACACCTTC. As protein: CAISDEQGATSSGYTF.

The J gene is TRBJ2-1, the V gene TRBV7-6; a weak D match, TRBD2 (6 bases). The CDR3 consists of 16 residues. The V and J ends lost 2 bases and 1 base respectively, with 12 bases between them. In germline, CDR1 is SGHVS, CDR2 FNYEAQ. The CDR3 loop is CASSLLGGVSYNEQFF. The DNA of the CDR3 is TGTGCCAGCAGCTTATTGGGCGGGGTTTCCTACAATGAGCAGTTCTTC.

V usage is TRBV29-1 and J usage is TRBJ2-5, with 8 bases matching TRBD2. The CDR3 spans 15 residues. Germline V gives CDR1 SQVTM, CDR2 ANQGSEA. The V and J ends lost 2 bases and 4 bases, in that order; junction bases with no gene match: 9. The CDR3, as DNA: TGCAGCGTTGAACAGCCGGGAGGGGATTTAGAGACCCAGTACTTC. This sequence encodes CSVEQPGGDLETQYF.

The rearrangement uses TRBV4-1 and TRBJ1-1; D is perhaps TRBD1 (5 bases). Looked up from germline, CDR1 is MGHRA and CDR2 is YSYEKL. The CDR3 has 14 residues. The ends were cut back, 4 bases at V and 1 base at J, with 10 bases in the middle. The chain's CDR3 is CASSPPGPNTEAFF. DNA of the CDR3: TGCGCCAGCAGCCCCCCGGGGCCGAACACTGAAGCTTTCTTT.

The chain joins TRBV30 to TRBJ2-7; D remains unclear. The V gene's germline CDR1 is GTSNPN and CDR2 SVGIG (reference sequence). Trimming removed 3 bases from V and 6 bases from J, with 15 bases in between. The CDR3 loop spans 13 amino acids. CDR3 DNA sequence: TGTGCCTGGAGGGACGATCCCGCGGCCGAGCAGTACTTC. Translation gives CAWRDDPAAEQYF.